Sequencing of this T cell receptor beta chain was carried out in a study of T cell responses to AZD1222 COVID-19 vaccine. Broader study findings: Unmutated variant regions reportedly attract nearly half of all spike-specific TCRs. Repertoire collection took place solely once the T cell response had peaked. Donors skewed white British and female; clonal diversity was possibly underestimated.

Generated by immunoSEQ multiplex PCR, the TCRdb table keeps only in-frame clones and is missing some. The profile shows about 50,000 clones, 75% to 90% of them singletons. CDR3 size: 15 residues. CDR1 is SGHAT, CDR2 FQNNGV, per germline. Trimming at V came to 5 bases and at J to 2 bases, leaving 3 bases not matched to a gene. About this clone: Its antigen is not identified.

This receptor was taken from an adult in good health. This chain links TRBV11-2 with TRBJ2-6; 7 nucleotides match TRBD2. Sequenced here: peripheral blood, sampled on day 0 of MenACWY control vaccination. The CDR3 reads CASSPREPGANVLTF. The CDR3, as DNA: TGTGCCAGCAGCCCGCGGGAGCCTGGGGCCAACGTCCTGACTTTC.